Presented here are 11 T cell receptor beta chains from one specimen sequenced in a study of T-cell memory formation after mild COVID-19. One entry per CDR3 protein, called by TCRdb with MiXCR from the 5' RACE reads. The data show roughly 150,000 distinct CDR3 sequences, 10% to 15% seen once. Sequencing input: PBMCs or a T cell subset sorted from them (not recorded which). The receptors were gathered from a man younger than 35 who had mild COVID-19 (a few samples of this study predate the infection). Cell type and time point are not known.

This clonotype was detected only a few times. The chain is built from TRBV6-6 and TRBJ1-2; D ambiguous. Trimming took off 0 bases at V and 8 bases at J, with 16 bases between the two ends. The CDR3 is 15 residues long. Germline V lookup: CDR1 MNHNY, CDR2 SVGAGI (reference sequence). CDR3 protein: CASSYSGAPGWGYTF. The CDR3 DNA reads as TGTGCCAGCAGTTACTCGGGCGCCCCCGGTTGGGGCTACACCTTC.

This clonotype was seen a few times. At one end, the junction sequence differs from germline, possibly due to a read error. This chain links TRBV4-2 with TRBJ2-3, with 14 bases that match TRBD2. This CDR3 spans 19 amino acids. Germline assignment: CDR1 LGHNA and CDR2 YNFKEQ. The CDR3 region is CASSEEGTSGGEWADTQYF. The CDR3 bases are TGTGCCAGCAGCGAAGAAGGGACTAGCGGGGGTGAGTGGGCAGATACGCAGTATTTT.

The chain uses TRBV20-1 and TRBJ1-5; no firm D call. In germline, CDR1 is DFQATT, CDR2 SNEGSKA (reference sequence). V was clipped by 5 bases and J by 7 bases, with 9 bases between them. The CDR3 loop spans 11 amino acids. The chain's CDR3 is CSAGVNQPQHF. CDR3 bases: TGCAGTGCTGGTGTGAACCAGCCCCAGCATTTT.

V and J are TRBV6-5 and TRBJ2-2, with D perhaps TRBD1 or TRBD2 (5 bases each). Germline CDR1 is MNHEY and CDR2 is SVGAGI. The length of the CDR3 is 14 residues. Trimming removed 5 bases at V and 2 bases at J, with 9 bases between. The CDR3 nucleotides read TGTGCCAGCAGTCGGGACCTCAACACCGGGGAGCTGTTTTTT. This translates into CASSRDLNTGELFF.

V is TRBV9 and J is TRBJ2-7, with D maybe TRBD2 (6 bases). V lost 0 bases and J lost 2, with 9 bases in between. The CDR3 covers 14 residues. Germline V gene data show CDR1 as SGDLS and CDR2 as YYNGEE. CDR3 sequence: CASSVGGGTYEQYF. CDR3 bases: TGTGCCAGCAGCGTAGGTGGGGGGACCTACGAGCAGTACTTC.

This clonotype has only a few counts. The chain combines TRBV19 with TRBJ1-6; TRBD1 matches 8 bases. Unmatched junction bases numbered 7, after V lost 4 bases and J lost 11 bases. CDR3 length: 14 residues. The germline gives CDR1 LNHDA, CDR2 SQIVND (reference sequence). In nucleotides, the CDR3 is TGTGCCAGTAGTAGATTCCAGGGGGCTACACCCCTCCACTTT. It specifies CASSRFQGATPLHF.

The rearrangement joins TRBV2 to TRBJ2-5, with D possibly being TRBD1 or TRBD2 (6 bases each). Trimming removed 4 bases at V and 5 bases at J, with 17 bases between. The CDR3 length is 15 residues. In germline, CDR1 is SNHLY, CDR2 FYNNEI. The CDR3 loop reads CASSVPRGLRETQYF. CDR3 DNA: TGTGCCAGCAGTGTTCCCAGGGGACTTCGGGAGACCCAGTACTTC.

Only a few counts were recorded for this clonotype. This chain connects TRBV11-1 to TRBJ2-3, with 14 bases identical to TRBD2. Per germline, CDR1 SGHAT and CDR2 FQDESV (reference sequence). The CDR3 runs to 16 residues. The V gene end was trimmed by 0 bases and the J gene end by 9 bases; junction bases not matched to a gene: 5. The CDR3 region is CASSLARGLAGGTQYF. In DNA form, the CDR3 reads TGTGCCAGCAGCTTAGCGCGTGGACTAGCGGGGGGCACGCAGTATTTT.

The rearrangement links TRBV5-6 to TRBJ1-6; D remains ambiguous. Germline V gene data show CDR1 as SGHDT and CDR2 as YYEEEE. This CDR3 has 15 amino acids. V gave up 0 bases and J gave up 4 bases, with 8 bases separating them. CDR3 nucleotides: TGTGCCAGCAGCTTGGGCGGTTTATATAATTCACCCCTCCACTTT. Translation: CASSLGGLYNSPLHF. The whole variable domain, filled in from reference TRBV5-6 and TRBJ1-6, reads DAGVTQSPTHLIKTRGQQVTLRCSPKSGHDTVSWYQQALGQGPQFIFQYYEEEERQRGNFPDRFSGHQFPNYSSELNVNALLLGDSALYLCASSLGGLYNSPLHFGNGTRLTVT.

This clonotype was seen repeatedly, ten times or more. The CDR3 bases are TGTGCCAGCAGCGCCGGGACAGGGTCGAACACTGAAGCTTTCTTT. Protein sequence: CASSAGTGSNTEAFF. The chain recombines TRBV9 with TRBJ1-1, with TRBD1 matching 9 bases. Germline loops: CDR1 SGDLS, CDR2 YYNGEE. J gave up 1 base and V 3 bases, and 4 bases lay outside the gene matches. This CDR3 has 15 amino acids.

This clonotype was observed a few times. The chain uses TRBV14 and TRBJ2-3; D is ambiguous. V lost 4 bases to trimming and J lost 6 bases, with 11 bases between them. The CDR3 contains 13 residues. CDR1 and CDR2 from the germline V gene are SGHDN and FVKESK. The CDR3 reads CASSLSGGDTQYF. Here the CDR3 DNA reads TGTGCCAGCAGCCTATCGGGTGGGGATACGCAGTATTTT.